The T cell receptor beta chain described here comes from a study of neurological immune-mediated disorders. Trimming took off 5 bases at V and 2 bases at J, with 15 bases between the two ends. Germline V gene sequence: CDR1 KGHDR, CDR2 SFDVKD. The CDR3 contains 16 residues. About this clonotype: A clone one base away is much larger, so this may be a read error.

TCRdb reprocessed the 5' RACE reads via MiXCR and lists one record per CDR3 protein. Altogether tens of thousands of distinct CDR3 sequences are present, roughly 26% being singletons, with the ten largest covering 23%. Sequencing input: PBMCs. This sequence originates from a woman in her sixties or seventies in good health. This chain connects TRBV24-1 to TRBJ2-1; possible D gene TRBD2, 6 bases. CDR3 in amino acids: CATSGGPLAPYNEQFF. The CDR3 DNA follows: TGTGCCACCAGTGGTGGACCCCTAGCGCCCTACAATGAGCAGTTCTTC.